This TCR beta chain was captured in a study of a mutant IDH1 vaccine in newly diagnosed glioma. Whole-study context: First vaccine doses came 4-6 weeks after radiotherapy alone, or with temozolomide cycles. Beforehand, treatment had been radiotherapy, temozolomide, or both; the majority received both.

The time point here: week 11, during vaccination. Vaccine doses each comprised 300 ug of mutant IDH1 20-mer peptide, with topical imiquimod. Using immunoSEQ multiplex PCR, the repertoire was profiled, and TCRdb retains in-frame clones only, with some absent. The repertoire holds some 30,000 clones, roughly 90% seen once, with around 20% in the top ten. CDR1 is SGHNT and CDR2 is YYREEE in the germline V gene (reference sequence). V was shortened by 7 bases and J by 0 bases, with 13 bases between the two germline ends. This CDR3 spans 14 amino acids. This clone is termed medium-sized (0.01 to 0.1%). Antigen: not known. Broader study findings: Pseudoprogression appeared unlinked to shifts in leading peripheral T cell clonotypes.

The sequence came from a man between 18 and 35 years old with glioma. The V call is TRBV5-4, the J call TRBJ1-1, with D uncertain. Sequences were derived from PBMCs, sampled from a glioma patient whose treatment included an IDH1 peptide vaccine. This CDR3 reads CASQNRGMNTEAFF. As DNA, the CDR3 is TGTGCCAGCCAAAACAGAGGAATGAACACTGAAGCTTTCTTT.